Here is one TCR beta chain with its context. This clonotype is assessed as medium-sized (0.01 to 0.1%). Its antigen is still unknown. Nothing much larger sits one base from this clone, and base qualities are not available. This beta chain is a stray sequence in a library constructed for alpha chains; its clone size is not meaningful. The data were obtained in a study of spatial heterogeneity in lung cancer (dated by TCRdb to about 2019). About the study as a whole: More beta-chain than alpha-chain transcripts were consistently detected, likely reflecting higher beta-chain transcript abundance. TCR alpha and beta repertoires were quantitatively compared across multiple tumor regions, matched nontumor lung and blood in non-small cell lung cancer. At surgery, both alpha and beta chains were TCR-sequenced in around 240 tumor regions, fewer than 85 matched nontumor lung samples and around 50 PBMC samples. In the raw uncorrected reads, each unique combination of TCR and UMI appeared more than ten times on average. TCR repertoire features were related to nonsynonymous mutation counts determined by whole-exome sequencing of tumor tissue. A strong correlation was found between TCR transcript counts in tumor regions and a T cell transcriptional module score from matched bulk RNA-seq.

Sample time point, as interpreted from the label and publication: sample taken at primary tumor resection. Samples were obtained from 65 to 90 patients with early-stage, untreated non-small cell lung cancer from the lung TRACERx cohort. For TCR sequencing, whole RNA was extracted from tumor and nontumor lung tissue, or from cryopreserved PBMC samples, and no cell sorting was done. A patient was chosen for TCR sequencing only when enough RNA was available from at least two tumor regions. Before selection, tumor and adjacent nontumor lung specimens were reviewed by a lung pathologist. Receptors were amplified or captured by 5' RACE. TCRdb names NextSeq 500 as the instrument used. The TCR library protocol attached a unique molecular identifier to each TCR cDNA molecule to allow correction of PCR and sequencing errors. In the original analysis: TCR identification, UMI-based error correction and CDR3 extraction were performed with Decombinator tools. TCRs above a frequency of 2 per 1,000, corresponding to the top 1% of the tumor frequency distribution, were defined as expanded. Expanded tumor TCRs statistically deemed absent (corrected P<0.05) from at least one tumor region were classed as regional, and all other expanded tumor TCRs were classed as ubiquitous. Renyi diversity was computed with the R vegan package after each repertoire had been subsampled 100 times to 5,000 TCRs. To build CDR3 similarity networks, amino acid triplet string-kernel similarity was used, and CDR3s were connected when their pairwise similarity was above 0.82. In-frame beta chains were kept once TCRdb had trimmed the public reads at Q25 with fastp and called clones with MiXCR. For every CDR3 protein sequence, its rows merge into one entry that carries the most common genes and DNA. The V and J calls and clone size come from TCRdb's table, not from the authors' own analysis. This sample comprises about 6,000 distinct CDR3 sequences, approximately 15% of them detected only once. The ten largest clonotypes hold about 11% of the sample.

Here is what the overall study found, with its caveats: TCR-seq coverage of tumor T cells was estimated at only around 7% for alpha chains and 13% to 15% for beta chains. Counts of ubiquitous and regional expanded TCRs were found to correlate with counts of ubiquitous and regional nonsynonymous mutations, respectively. Confirming at a functional level the hypothesis that regional TCRs recognize regional mutations was considered to require additional single-cell paired TCR alpha and beta sequencing. A correlation was observed between the number of expanded intratumoral alpha and beta TCRs and the tumor nonsynonymous mutation count.

This receptor was obtained from a male donor with early-stage non-small cell lung cancer. The specimen was lung tumor tissue, collected at surgery.

The DNA reads as follows: TGCAGCGTTACGGACCCCGTCCTTTACGAGCAGTACTTC. Its coded protein is CSVTDPVLYEQYF. The rearranged chain carries TRBV29-1 and TRBJ2-7; too little of a D gene remains to name it. Relative to germline, V is 5 bases shorter and J is 4 bases shorter, with 15 bases between their ends. From its cysteine to its phenylalanine, the CDR3 spans 13 amino acids. Just the 39-base CDR3 DNA is kept, in frame starting at base 1. As encoded in the germline V gene, CDR1 is SQVTM while CDR2 is ANQGSEA.